This paragraph covers one T cell receptor beta chain sequence. The antigen is not known. The PCR used 60 Vbeta and 13 Jbeta primers. Here immunoSEQ multiplex PCR was the method, and the copy in TCRdb shows in-frame clones only, minus some. The sample lists about 160,000 clones, 70% to 80% occurring once. These data belong to a study of cytomegalovirus exposure and HLA in healthy donors. Notes on the study in general: Looking again later, the authors saw that most CMV-associated TCR beta chains seemed HLA-restricted. Most TCR sequences were uncommon, yet certain public TCRs appeared in many donors.

V gave up 0 bases and J gave up 7 bases; unmatched junction bases: 5. Looked up from germline, CDR1 is LNHDA and CDR2 is SQIVND (reference sequence). There are 14 residues in the CDR3. Sequenced input: PBMCs. The clonotype comes from a man aged 35-49 years in good health and CMV-seronegative. This sequence joins TRBV19 and TRBJ1-2; 7 bases are shared with TRBD1. CDR3 coding DNA: TGTGCCAGTAGTATAGATGGACAGGCTGGTGGCTACACCTTC. It codes for CASSIDGQAGGYTF.